Each of the 28 T cell receptor beta chains below was sequenced from the same sample in a study of cytomegalovirus exposure and HLA in healthy donors. It was with 60 Vbeta and 13 Jbeta primers that the PCR ran. Profiled with immunoSEQ multiplex PCR; TCRdb holds only in-frame clones, not every one. The table includes 200,000 or so clones, about 78% detected once. The sample comprised PBMCs. These receptors were obtained from a woman aged 25 to 45 in good health and CMV-seronegative.

This clone has a single count. The rearrangement uses TRBV29-1 and TRBJ1-3, with 7 bases matching TRBD1. J lost 2 bases, V lost 0 bases, and 4 bases had no gene match. This CDR3 is 15 amino acids long. Per germline, CDR1 SQVTM and CDR2 ANQGSEA. The CDR3 nucleotides read TGCAGCGTTGAAGAGGTCAGGGGGGCTGGAAACACCATATATTTT. Amino acid sequence: CSVEEVRGAGNTIYF.

This clone was picked up one time. The genes are TRBV9 and TRBJ1-4; 7 nucleotides agree with TRBD1. The germline gives CDR1 SGDLS, CDR2 YYNGEE. The CDR3 consists of 18 residues. V lost 0 bases to trimming and J lost 7 bases; unmatched junction nucleotides: 15. The CDR3: CASSVALLRDSLVEKLFF. The CDR3 DNA sequence: TGTGCCAGCAGCGTAGCACTACTCCGGGACAGCCTTGTTGAAAAACTGTTTTTT.

This clone occurred once. The chain couples TRBV7-8 to TRBJ1-1, with a possible D match to TRBD1 (5 bases). The CDR3 has 14 amino acids. The V end was cut by 3 bases, the J end by 4 bases, with 12 bases between. Per germline, CDR1 SGHVS and CDR2 FQNEAQ. CDR3 coding DNA: TGTGCCAGCAGCTTGATCGGGGGAGGCACTGAAGCTTTCTTT. Protein: CASSLIGGGTEAFF.

The CDR3 DNA reads TGTGCCAGCAGCTTAGACGGGGTTGGCTACACCTTC. Its protein is CASSLDGVGYTF. This chain links TRBV11-2 with TRBJ1-2; D remains unclear. This CDR3 contains 12 residues. V was cut by 0 bases and J by 7 bases, with 6 bases left in between. The V gene's germline CDR1 is SGHAT and CDR2 FQNNGV.

The chain combines TRBV19 with TRBJ2-3, with TRBD2 matching 14 bases. Germline CDR1 reads LNHDA; CDR2 reads SQIVND (reference sequence). This CDR3 is 18 amino acids long. The V segment lost 6 bases and the J segment 2 bases; nucleotides outside the gene matches: 10. The CDR3 DNA follows: TGTGCCAGTAGGCAGCCCGGGACTAGCGGGGGTTACACAGATACGCAGTATTTT. Amino acid sequence: CASRQPGTSGGYTDTQYF.

This chain connects TRBV14 to TRBJ1-1; no clear D gene. Germline assignment: CDR1 SGHDN and CDR2 FVKESK. CDR3 size: 15 residues. Between the trimmed V and J ends, which lost 0 bases and 0 bases, there was a span of 8 bases. Written as DNA, the CDR3 is TGTGCCAGCAGCCAAGACTTCTGGCTGAACACTGAAGCTTTCTTT. It translates to CASSQDFWLNTEAFF. The variable domain in full, with the rest retrieved from reference TRBV14 and TRBJ1-1, is EAGVTQFPSHSVIEKGQTVTLRCDPISGHDNLYWYRRVMGKEIKFLLHFVKESKQDESGMPNNRFLAERTGGTYSTLKVQPAELEDSGVYFCASSQDFWLNTEAFFGQGTRLTVV.

V gene TRBV18 combines with J gene TRBJ2-1, with TRBD2 identical over 9 bases. Trimming took 3 bases from V and 0 from J; bases not matched to a gene: 6. Germline CDR1 is KGHSH and CDR2 is LQKENI. This CDR3 has 17 amino acids. CDR3 sequence reads: CASSPPSGTSSYNEQFF. In nucleotides, the CDR3 is TGTGCCAGCTCACCTCCTAGCGGGACCAGCTCCTACAATGAGCAGTTCTTC.

The CDR3 reads CASSLRTGGVGYTF. The CDR3 coding sequence is TGTGCCAGCAGCTTAAGGACAGGGGGCGTTGGCTACACCTTC. This chain joins TRBV7-2 and TRBJ1-2, with TRBD1 matching 11 bases. The CDR3 runs 14 residues. V lost 2 bases, J lost 7 bases, and 3 bases stayed unmatched. Germline V gene lookup returns CDR1 SGHTA and CDR2 FQGNSA.

The V gene is TRBV6-1, the J gene TRBJ2-3, with 10 nucleotides matching TRBD2. The CDR3 has 15 amino acids. Germline CDR1 MNHNS, CDR2 SASEGT. V shed 3 bases, J shed 4 bases, and the junction held 4 bases outside the gene matches. CDR3 sequence (DNA): TGTGCCAGCAGTGACTGGACTAGCGGTTCAGATACGCAGTATTTT. Translating gives CASSDWTSGSDTQYF.

V usage is TRBV5-1 and J usage is TRBJ1-1; unclear D gene. CDR1 is SGHRS, CDR2 YFSETQ, per germline. V was trimmed by 4 bases and J by 4 bases, leaving 11 bases between them. The CDR3 runs to 13 residues. The DNA of the CDR3 is TGCGCCAGCAGCCCAGACGGGAGCACTGAAGCTTTCTTT. Its protein is CASSPDGSTEAFF.

Concerning this clone: A junction end diverges from the germline sequence, so it may reflect a read error. The V and J genes are TRBV7-9 and TRBJ2-7, with 8 nucleotides matching TRBD2. The germline gives CDR1 SEHNR, CDR2 FQNEAQ (reference sequence). The CDR3 spans 16 residues. In DNA form, the CDR3 reads TGTTCCAGCAGCCCCAGACTAGCGCGGGGGGCCTACGAGCAGTACTTC. It yields the protein CSSSPRLARGAYEQYF.

The gene calls are TRBV6-5 and TRBJ1-3; perhaps TRBD1 as D (5 bases). CDR1 is MNHEY, CDR2 SVGAGI, per germline. The V end lost 0 bases, the J end lost 2 bases, and 11 bases lay between the germline ends. The CDR3 consists of 16 residues. In nucleotides, the CDR3 is TGTGCCAGCAGTTACTCGATCGGGGGGGCTGGAAACACCATATATTTT. Its protein is CASSYSIGGAGNTIYF.

The J gene is TRBJ2-5, the V gene TRBV28, with a weak D call TRBD2 (7 bases). V was cut by 5 bases and J by 4 bases, with 8 bases left in between. In germline, CDR1 is MDHEN, CDR2 SYDVKM. There are 12 residues in the CDR3. As DNA, the CDR3 is TGTGCCAGCAGTAGGGGGGGAGAGACCCAGTACTTC. Its translation is CASSRGGETQYF.

A few counts support this clone. The chain uses TRBV27 and TRBJ2-5, with 10 bases aligning to TRBD1. This CDR3 has 14 residues. J was trimmed by 5 bases and V by 7 bases; bases with no gene match: 7. The germline CDR1 and CDR2 sequences are MNHEY and SMNVEV (reference sequence). CDR3 sequence: CASTDRGRAETQYF. The CDR3, as DNA: TGTGCCAGCACCGACAGGGGGCGAGCGGAGACCCAGTACTTC.

This chain links TRBV5-5 with TRBJ2-5, with 8 bases that match TRBD1. Trimming took 4 bases from V and 4 from J; bases not matched to a gene: 6. The CDR3 sequence is 14 residues long. The germline V gene has CDR1 SGHKS and CDR2 YYEKEE (reference sequence). CDR3 bases: TGTGCCAGCAGCCCCCCAGGGGGCGCAGAGACCCAGTACTTC. It encodes CASSPPGGAETQYF.

The V call is TRBV9, the J call TRBJ2-3, with TRBD2 matching over 9 bases. The CDR3 runs to 16 residues. The germline V gene encodes CDR1 SGDLS and CDR2 YYNGEE. V was pared by 3 bases and J by 6 bases, with 11 bases of the junction left unmatched. The CDR3 DNA is TGTGCCAGCAGCGGAATGGGCGGGGGGGCTCCGGATACGCAGTATTTT. This sequence encodes CASSGMGGGAPDTQYF.

The chain uses TRBV15 and TRBJ2-2, with 10 bases that match TRBD1. The CDR3 extends over 15 amino acids. Trimming cost V 2 bases and J 8 bases; bases outside gene matches: 5. Per germline, CDR1 LNHNV and CDR2 YYDKDF (reference sequence). The DNA for the CDR3 is TGTGCCACCAGCAGATTACGGGACAGGGGAGGGGAGCTGTTTTTT. It translates to CATSRLRDRGGELFF. The variable domain in full, completed from reference TRBV15 and TRBJ2-2, reads DAMVIQNPRYQVTQFGKPVTLSCSQTLNHNVMYWYQQKSSQAPKLLFHYYDKDFNNEADTPDNFQSRRPNTSFCFLDIRSPGLGDTAMYLCATSRLRDRGGELFFGEGSRLTVL.

The V call is TRBV4-1, the J call TRBJ2-3; D gene ambiguous. There are 17 residues in the CDR3. Germline V gene data show CDR1 as MGHRA and CDR2 as YSYEKL. V was clipped by 1 base and J by 6 bases, with 20 bases between them. The CDR3: CASSQGALGRSMDTQYF. The CDR3 DNA reads as TGCGCCAGCAGCCAAGGGGCTTTGGGCAGGTCAATGGATACGCAGTATTTT.

The rearrangement joins TRBV27 to TRBJ2-7; 7 bases are shared with TRBD2. This CDR3 spans 14 amino acids. V shed 2 bases, J shed 3 bases, and the junction held 4 bases outside the gene matches. Germline-derived CDR1 and CDR2 are MNHEY and SMNVEV (reference sequence). As DNA, the CDR3 is TGTGCCAGCAGTTTAGGCCCGGGGGGCTACGAGCAGTACTTC. Translation: CASSLGPGGYEQYF.

The chain is built from TRBV12-5 and TRBJ2-7; the match to TRBD1 covers 9 bases. The germline V gene has CDR1 LGHNT and CDR2 FRNRAP. CDR3 length: 17 amino acids. J was trimmed by 2 bases and V by 1 base; bases with no gene match: 9. The CDR3 here is CASGLDYRDRVPYEQYF. CDR3 nucleotide sequence: TGTGCTAGTGGTTTGGATTACCGGGACAGGGTTCCCTACGAGCAGTACTTC.

The V and J genes are TRBV9 and TRBJ1-1; a possible D gene is TRBD1 (6 bases). Trimming took 4 bases from V and 11 from J, leaving 15 bases between them. The CDR3 consists of 12 residues. Germline-derived CDR1 and CDR2 are SGDLS and YYNGEE. The CDR3 DNA is TGTGCCAGCAGCCCTTGGGGGGGCAAGGCTTTCTTT. This encodes CASSPWGGKAFF.

Concerning this clone: The junction differs from germline at one of its ends, possibly a read error. The genes are TRBV4-1 and TRBJ1-5; D not resolved. The V gene's germline CDR1 is MGHRA and CDR2 YSYEKL. This CDR3 is 14 amino acids long. CDR3 amino acids: CASSQGYGGWAQHF. CDR3 sequence (DNA): TGCGCCAGCAGTCAAGGGTACGGCGGATGGGCCCAGCATTTT.

The DNA of the CDR3 is TGTGCCAGCAGCCCGACAGGGTTTCAGCCCCAGCATTTT. It translates to CASSPTGFQPQHF. The chain couples TRBV7-9 to TRBJ1-5; 7 bases line up with TRBD1. Per germline, CDR1 SEHNR and CDR2 FQNEAQ (reference sequence). V lost 5 bases to trimming and J lost 6 bases; unmatched junction nucleotides: 4. The length of the CDR3 is 13 residues.

V gene TRBV5-1 combines with J gene TRBJ2-1, with 10 bases matching TRBD2. Losses at the gene ends were 5 bases for V and 8 bases for J; bases not matched to a gene: 10. Germline V lookup: CDR1 SGHRS, CDR2 YFSETQ. The length of the CDR3 is 15 residues. This CDR3 reads CASREVAGGVDEQFF. CDR3 nucleotide sequence: TGCGCCAGCAGAGAGGTAGCGGGAGGAGTTGATGAGCAGTTCTTC.

This sequence joins TRBV7-9 and TRBJ2-1, with 10 bases aligning to TRBD2. CDR1 is SEHNR, CDR2 FQNEAQ, per germline (reference sequence). The trim removed 5 bases at V and 8 bases at J, leaving 9 bases unmatched. The CDR3 is 15 amino acids. Here the CDR3 reads CASSDLAGAVDEQFF. In nucleotides, the CDR3 is TGTGCCAGCAGCGATCTAGCGGGAGCGGTCGATGAGCAGTTCTTC.

The chain employs TRBV15 and TRBJ1-1; D is perhaps TRBD1 (6 bases). The CDR3 length is 16 residues. CDR1 is LNHNV, CDR2 YYDKDF, per germline (reference sequence). Between the trimmed V and J ends, which lost 3 bases and 1 base, there was a span of 15 bases. Here the CDR3 reads CATSSLTGFENTEAFF. The CDR3 DNA reads as TGTGCCACCAGCAGCCTCACAGGGTTTGAGAACACTGAAGCTTTCTTT.

In its sample, this clone was seen once. The chain joins TRBV27 to TRBJ2-1; possible D gene TRBD2, 6 bases. Per the germline V gene, CDR1 is MNHEY and CDR2 is SMNVEV (reference sequence). The CDR3 runs to 14 residues. V shed 10 bases and J shed 2 bases, with 15 bases lying between them. The CDR3, as DNA: TGTGCCACCGCCGGGGAGCGGGCCTACAATGAGCAGTTCTTC. This codes for CATAGERAYNEQFF.

This chain joins TRBV5-1 and TRBJ1-1, with D maybe TRBD1 (5 bases). The germline gives CDR1 SGHRS, CDR2 YFSETQ. The CDR3 totals 16 residues. V was shortened by 4 bases and J by 0 bases, with 16 bases between the two germline ends. The CDR3 spells CASSPLSHRLNTEAFF. CDR3 DNA: TGCGCCAGCAGCCCCCTTTCACACAGGCTGAACACTGAAGCTTTCTTT.